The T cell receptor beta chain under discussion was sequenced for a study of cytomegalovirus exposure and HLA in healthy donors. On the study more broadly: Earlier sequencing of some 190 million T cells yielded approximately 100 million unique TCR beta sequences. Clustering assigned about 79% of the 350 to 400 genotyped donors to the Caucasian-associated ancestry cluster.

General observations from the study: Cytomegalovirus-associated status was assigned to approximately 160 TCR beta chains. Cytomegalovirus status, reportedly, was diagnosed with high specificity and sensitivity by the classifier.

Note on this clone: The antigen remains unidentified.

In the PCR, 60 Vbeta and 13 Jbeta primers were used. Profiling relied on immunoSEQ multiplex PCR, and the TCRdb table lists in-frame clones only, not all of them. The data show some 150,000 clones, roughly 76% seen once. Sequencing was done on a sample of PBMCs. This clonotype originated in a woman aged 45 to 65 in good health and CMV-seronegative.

As DNA, the CDR3 is TGCGCCAGCAGCCAAGAAACAGATGACGCGACCCAGTACTTC. It yields the protein CASSQETDDATQYF. The rearrangement joins TRBV4-1 to TRBJ2-5, with D unresolved. V lost 0 bases and J lost 7, with 12 bases in between. Germline V CDR1 and CDR2: MGHRA, YSYEKL. This CDR3 contains 14 residues.